This TCR beta chain came from a study of blood T cell repertoires in COVID-19. Germline loops: CDR1 WSHSY, CDR2 SAAADI. The CDR3 sequence is 17 residues long. V shed 0 bases and J 0 bases; nucleotides not matched to a gene: 6. Method: immunoSEQ multiplex PCR; TCRdb's copy keeps in-frame clones and lacks some. The table lists around 250,000 clones, roughly nine tenths of them singletons. This TCR was sampled from a human donor in a cohort exposed to, infected with or recovered from COVID-19 (not recorded which). The donor label of this sample is uncertain. The sequencing input was PBMCs or T cells enriched from blood (not recorded which). This chain joins TRBV10-2 and TRBJ2-7; TRBD2 matches at 9 bases. This chain's CDR3 is CASSESVLAGPSYEQYF. The DNA for the CDR3 is TGCGCCAGCAGTGAGTCGGTTCTAGCGGGACCCTCCTACGAGCAGTACTTC.